The source of this TCR beta chain is a study of early T cells in non-severe SARS-CoV-2 infection. Study overall: The study sequenced bulk RNA from unsorted whole blood, with chains unpaired.

Points on this clonotype: As yet, its antigen is unknown.

V was trimmed by 10 bases and J by 3 bases, leaving 13 bases between them. Germline V CDR1 and CDR2: LNHDA, SQIVND (reference sequence). The CDR3 has 13 amino acids. Study-level results: There was a bias toward anti-spike CD8 responses in VDJdb matching, which missed private and CD4 specificities.

Attached unique molecular identifiers marked individual cDNA molecules. TCRdb re-derived calls from the 5' RACE reads in MiXCR, one entry per CDR3 protein. The data hold roughly 86,000 distinct CDR3 sequences, with about 15% observed a single time. This sequence joins TRBV19 and TRBJ1-5; D not resolved. The receptor was isolated from an adult who was a healthcare worker with PCR-confirmed SARS-CoV-2 infection or an uninfected control (not recorded which). The material sequenced was whole blood. CDR3 nucleotide sequence: TGTGCCACCCGGCGGGAACCCAATCAGCCCCAGCATTTT. Protein sequence: CATRREPNQPQHF.